The sequence of this T cell receptor beta chain was determined in a study of T cell changes during pregnancy in multiple sclerosis. TCRdb's table, derived via immunoSEQ multiplex PCR, lists solely in-frame clones and lacks some. Among roughly 40,000 clones listed, roughly 92% were seen once. The germline V gene encodes CDR1 SGHRS and CDR2 YFSETQ. The CDR3 loop spans 14 amino acids. V lost 5 bases to trimming and J lost 3 bases; unmatched junction nucleotides: 4. The chain uses TRBV5-1 and TRBJ2-7, with 11 bases matching TRBD2. The receptor was isolated from a female donor with multiple sclerosis, enrolled in a pregnancy study. Specimen: CD4+ T cells from peripheral blood mononuclear cells, collected before pregnancy. CDR3 DNA sequence: TGCGCCAGCAGATTGACTAGCGGGGTCTACGAGCAGTACTTC. Amino acid sequence: CASRLTSGVYEQYF.